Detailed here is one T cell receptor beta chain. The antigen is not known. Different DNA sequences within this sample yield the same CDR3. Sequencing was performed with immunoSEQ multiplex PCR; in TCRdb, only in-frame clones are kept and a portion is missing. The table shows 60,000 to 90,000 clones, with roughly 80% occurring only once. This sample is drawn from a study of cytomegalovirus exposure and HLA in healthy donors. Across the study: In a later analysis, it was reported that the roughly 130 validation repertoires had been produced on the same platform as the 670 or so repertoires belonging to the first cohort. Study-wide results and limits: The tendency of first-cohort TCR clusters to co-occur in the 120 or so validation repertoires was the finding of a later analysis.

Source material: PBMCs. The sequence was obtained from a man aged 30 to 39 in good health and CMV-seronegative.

The CDR3 DNA is TGTGCCAGCAGCGTAGGGGGAGGGCCCTACAATGAGCAGTTCTTC. This codes for CASSVGGGPYNEQFF. The chain is built from TRBV9 and TRBJ2-1; 7 bases agree with TRBD2. In germline, CDR1 is SGDLS, CDR2 YYNGEE. The CDR3 consists of 15 residues. The V and J ends lost 0 bases and 2 bases, in that order; junction bases with no gene match: 2.